These 10 T cell receptor beta chains share one sample of origin, sequenced in a study of shared clonotypes between healthy human individuals. Only in-frame clones appear in the TCRdb table, and some are missing; sequencing was by immunoSEQ multiplex PCR. The sample lists fewer than 1.4 million clones, 75% to 85% occurring once. The sequencing input was memory CD4+ T cells from PBMCs. Noted subset: CD45RA-negative fraction. The receptor source for this set is a man aged 18-30 years in good health. Some clones in this sample may be carry-over from other donors' samples.

In its sample, this clone was seen once. Other DNA sequences in the same sample also yield this CDR3. The V and J genes are TRBV5-1 and TRBJ2-3, with D unresolved. Germline CDR1 SGHRS, CDR2 YFSETQ. This CDR3 is built from 14 residues. V lost 0 bases to trimming and J lost 4 bases, with 9 bases between them. The DNA of the CDR3 is TGCGCCAGCAGCTTGGAGGGTCGGGCAGATACGCAGTATTTT. Protein: CASSLEGRADTQYF.

The CDR3, as DNA: TGTGCCATCAGTTCCACCGGGGGACAGAGCACAGATACGCAGTATTTT. This codes for CAISSTGGQSTDTQYF. The V gene is TRBV10-3, the J gene TRBJ2-3, with D possibly TRBD1 on 7 matching bases. This CDR3 has 16 amino acids. The germline V gene encodes CDR1 ENHRY and CDR2 SYGVKD. The ends were cut back, 5 bases at V and 0 bases at J, with 15 bases in the middle.

Worth noting for this clone: This clone may be a read error of a much larger clone one base away. Other DNA sequences in the same sample also yield this CDR3. The gene calls are TRBV5-4 and TRBJ1-1; D unresolved. This CDR3 region has 11 residues. Between the trimmed V and J ends, which lost 2 bases and 2 bases, there was a span of 1 base. The germline V gene has CDR1 SGHNT and CDR2 YYREEE (reference sequence). CDR3 loop: CASSLNTEAFF. CDR3 bases: TGTGCCAGCAGCTTAAACACTGAAGCTTTCTTT.

In its sample, this clone was seen a few times. The same CDR3 also results from other DNA sequences found in this sample. CDR3 region: CASSYDRDTEAFF. The CDR3 nucleotides read TGTGCCAGCAGTTATGACAGGGACACTGAAGCTTTCTTT. The chain employs TRBV6-5 and TRBJ1-1; 7 nucleotides line up with TRBD1. Per the germline V gene, CDR1 is MNHEY and CDR2 is SVGAGI. The trim removed 3 bases at V and 3 bases at J, leaving 1 base unmatched. This CDR3 has 13 residues.

The gene calls are TRBV7-9 and TRBJ2-3; 12 nucleotides align to TRBD2. The CDR3 runs to 16 residues. V lost 2 bases, J lost 2 bases, and 2 bases stayed unmatched. Germline values: CDR1 SEHNR, CDR2 FQNEAQ (reference sequence). The CDR3 region has the DNA TGTGCCAGCAGCTTAACTAGCGGGAGGAACACAGATACGCAGTATTTT. Translating gives CASSLTSGRNTDTQYF.

The gene calls are TRBV28 and TRBJ2-3; 9 bases line up with TRBD1. The CDR3 contains 15 residues. CDR1 and CDR2 (germline): MDHEN, SYDVKM. With 5 bases clipped from V and 4 bases from J, the junction kept 7 bases outside the gene matches. The CDR3, as DNA: TGTGCCAGCAGTCCCACAGGGGGCTGGTCAGATACGCAGTATTTT. It translates to CASSPTGGWSDTQYF. The variable domain in full, with the rest retrieved from reference TRBV28 and TRBJ2-3, is DVKVTQSSRYLVKRTGEKVFLECVQDMDHENMFWYRQDPGLGLRLIYFSYDVKMKEKGDIPEGYSVSREKKERFSLILESASTNQTSMYLCASSPTGGWSDTQYFGPGTRLTVL.

The rearrangement links TRBV6-1 to TRBJ1-2; D call uncertain. The CDR3 consists of 14 residues. V was clipped by 4 bases and J by 1 base, with 10 bases between them. Germline values: CDR1 MNHNS, CDR2 SASEGT. Here the CDR3 reads CASSADPINYGYTF. The CDR3 DNA is TGTGCCAGCAGTGCGGATCCTATTAACTATGGCTACACCTTC.

With regard to this clone: This same CDR3 is encoded by further DNA sequences in the sample. The chain recombines TRBV18 with TRBJ2-2, with 9 bases that match TRBD1. The germline gives CDR1 KGHSH, CDR2 LQKENI. Germline trimming cut 3 bases from V and 5 bases from J; bases unmatched to any gene: 10. The CDR3 spans 17 residues. As DNA, the CDR3 is TGTGCCAGCTCACCTACGGACAGGGGACGTGGAACCGGGGAGCTGTTTTTT. Translating gives CASSPTDRGRGTGELFF.

The gene calls are TRBV6-5 and TRBJ2-7, with 7 bases that match TRBD1. The V segment lost 2 bases and the J segment 1 base; nucleotides outside the gene matches: 5. CDR1 MNHEY and CDR2 SVGAGI come from the germline V gene. The CDR3 is 15 amino acids. Written as DNA, the CDR3 is TGTGCCAGCAGTTACGCTCGGGACAGTTCCTACGAGCAGTACTTC. Its protein product is CASSYARDSSYEQYF.

V and J are TRBV7-9 and TRBJ2-7; 9 bases are a match to TRBD2. From germline, CDR1 is SEHNR and CDR2 FQNEAQ (reference sequence). Trimming cost V 5 bases and J 3 bases; bases outside gene matches: 8. This CDR3 region has 15 residues. DNA for the CDR3: TGTGCCAGCAGCGGTGGGGTAGCGGGAGTCTACGAGCAGTACTTC. Translation gives CASSGGVAGVYEQYF.